This T cell receptor beta chain came from a study of blood T cell repertoires in COVID-19. Losses at the gene ends were 7 bases for V and 4 bases for J; bases not matched to a gene: 9. CDR1 and CDR2 from the germline V gene are GTSNPN and SVGIG (reference sequence). The CDR3 sequence is 13 residues long. The table lists this clone with many counts. Original processing notes: Reference gene primer amplification gave estimated nucleated cell counts. Libraries were prepared by immunoSEQ multiplex PCR; TCRdb keeps only in-frame clonotypes and omits some of them. That table is the source of V, J and clone size, and D and trimming were worked out from the DNA. The sample holds 200,000 to 250,000 clones, more than 75% seen once.

This clonotype was sampled from a man aged 45-60 years who had recovered from COVID-19. Input material: peripheral blood. The rearrangement uses TRBV30 and TRBJ2-5; 7 bases are a match to TRBD1. CDR3: CASTQGFVETQYF. The CDR3 DNA reads TGTGCCTCCACACAGGGGTTCGTAGAGACCCAGTACTTC.